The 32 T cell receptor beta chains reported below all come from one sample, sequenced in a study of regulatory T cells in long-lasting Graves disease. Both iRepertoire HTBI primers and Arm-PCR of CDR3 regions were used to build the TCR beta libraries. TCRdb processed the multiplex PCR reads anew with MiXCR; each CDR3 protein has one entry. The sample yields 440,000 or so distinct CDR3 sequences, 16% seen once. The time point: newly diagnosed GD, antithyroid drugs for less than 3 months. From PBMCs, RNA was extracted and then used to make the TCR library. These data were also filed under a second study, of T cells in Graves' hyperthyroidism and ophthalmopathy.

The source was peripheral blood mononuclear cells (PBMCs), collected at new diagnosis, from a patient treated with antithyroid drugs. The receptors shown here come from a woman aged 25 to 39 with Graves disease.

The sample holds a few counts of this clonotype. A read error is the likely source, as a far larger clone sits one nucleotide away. This CDR3 reads CASTPGTGGPYEQYF. CDR3 nucleotides: TGTGCCAGCACTCCCGGGACGGGAGGGCCCTATGAGCAGTACTTC. This chain uses TRBV6-1 with TRBJ2-5; 8 bases match TRBD2. Germline V gene sequence: CDR1 MNHNS, CDR2 SASEGT. The CDR3 is 15 residues long. The J segment lost 11 bases and the V segment lost 7 bases, leaving 18 bases of the junction unmatched.

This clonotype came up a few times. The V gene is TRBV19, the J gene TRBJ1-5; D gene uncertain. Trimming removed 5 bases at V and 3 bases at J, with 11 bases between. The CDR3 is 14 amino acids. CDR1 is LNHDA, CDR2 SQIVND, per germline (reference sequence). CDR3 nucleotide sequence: TGTGCCAGTAGTGTGACGGGTAACAATCAGCCCCAGCATTTT. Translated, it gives CASSVTGNNQPQHF.

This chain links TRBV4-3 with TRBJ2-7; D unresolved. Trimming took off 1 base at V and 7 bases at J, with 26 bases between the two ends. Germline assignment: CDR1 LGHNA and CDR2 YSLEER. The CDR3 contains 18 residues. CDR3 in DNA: TGCGCCAGCAGCCAAGTTCACAGTTTAGCTGAGTACGGTTTGGAGCAGTACTTC. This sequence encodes CASSQVHSLAEYGLEQYF.

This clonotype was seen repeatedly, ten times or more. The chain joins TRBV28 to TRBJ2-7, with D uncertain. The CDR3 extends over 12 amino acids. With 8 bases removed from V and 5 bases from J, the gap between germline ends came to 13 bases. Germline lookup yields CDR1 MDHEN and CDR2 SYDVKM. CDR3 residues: CASGILDNEQYF. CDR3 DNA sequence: TGTGCCAGCGGGATCCTAGACAACGAGCAGTACTTC.

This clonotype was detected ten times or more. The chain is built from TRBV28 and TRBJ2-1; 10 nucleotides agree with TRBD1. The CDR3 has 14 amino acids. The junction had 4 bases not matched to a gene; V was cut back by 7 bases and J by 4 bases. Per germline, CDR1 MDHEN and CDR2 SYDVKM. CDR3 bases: TGTGCCAGCATTGGGACAGGGGTTTACAATGAGCAGTTCTTC. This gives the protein CASIGTGVYNEQFF.

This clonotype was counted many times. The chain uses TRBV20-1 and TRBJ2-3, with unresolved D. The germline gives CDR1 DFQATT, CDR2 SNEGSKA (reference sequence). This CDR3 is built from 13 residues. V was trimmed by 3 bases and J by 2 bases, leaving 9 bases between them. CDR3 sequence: CSASLDPTDTQYF. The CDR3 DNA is TGCAGTGCTAGTCTCGACCCCACAGATACGCAGTATTTT.

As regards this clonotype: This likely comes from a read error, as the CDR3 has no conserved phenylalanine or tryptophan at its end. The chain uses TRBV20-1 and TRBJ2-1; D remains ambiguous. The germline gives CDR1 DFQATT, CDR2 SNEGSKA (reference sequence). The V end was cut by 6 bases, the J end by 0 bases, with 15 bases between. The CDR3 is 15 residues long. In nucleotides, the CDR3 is TGCAGTGCACCCCCTGTTGGAAGCTCCTACAATGAGCAGTTCTCC. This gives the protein CSAPPVGSSYNEQFS.

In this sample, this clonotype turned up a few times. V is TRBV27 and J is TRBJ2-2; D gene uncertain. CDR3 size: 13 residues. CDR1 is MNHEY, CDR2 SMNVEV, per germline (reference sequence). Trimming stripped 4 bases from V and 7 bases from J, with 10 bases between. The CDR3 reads CASSSTRFGELFF. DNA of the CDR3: TGTGCCAGCAGTTCAACCCGATTCGGGGAGCTGTTTTTT.

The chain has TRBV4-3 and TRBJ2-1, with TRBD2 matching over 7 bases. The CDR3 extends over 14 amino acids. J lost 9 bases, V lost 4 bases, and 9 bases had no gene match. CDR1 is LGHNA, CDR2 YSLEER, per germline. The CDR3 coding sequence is TGCGCCAGCAGCCGCGGACTAGTTGGGACTGAGCAGTTCTTC. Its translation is CASSRGLVGTEQFF.

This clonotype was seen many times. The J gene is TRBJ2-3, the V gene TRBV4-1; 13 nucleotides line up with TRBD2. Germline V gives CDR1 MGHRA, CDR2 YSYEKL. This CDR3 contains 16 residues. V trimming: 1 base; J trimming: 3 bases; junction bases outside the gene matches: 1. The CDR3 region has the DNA TGCGCCAGCAGCCAAGGGGGACTAGCGGGAACAGATACGCAGTATTTT. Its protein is CASSQGGLAGTDTQYF.

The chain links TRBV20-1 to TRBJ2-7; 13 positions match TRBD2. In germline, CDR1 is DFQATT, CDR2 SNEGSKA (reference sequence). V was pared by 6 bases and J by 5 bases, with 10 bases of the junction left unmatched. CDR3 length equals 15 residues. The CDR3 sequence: CSALTSGRAGNEQYF. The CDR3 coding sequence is TGCAGTGCCCTAACTAGCGGGAGGGCCGGAAACGAGCAGTACTTC.

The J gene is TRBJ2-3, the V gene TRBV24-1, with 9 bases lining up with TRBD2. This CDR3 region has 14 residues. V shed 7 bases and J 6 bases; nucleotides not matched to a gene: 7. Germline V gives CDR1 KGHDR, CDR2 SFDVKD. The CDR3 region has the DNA TGTGCCACCAGGACAGCGGCGGGGGGGGATACGCAGTATTTT. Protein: CATRTAAGGDTQYF.

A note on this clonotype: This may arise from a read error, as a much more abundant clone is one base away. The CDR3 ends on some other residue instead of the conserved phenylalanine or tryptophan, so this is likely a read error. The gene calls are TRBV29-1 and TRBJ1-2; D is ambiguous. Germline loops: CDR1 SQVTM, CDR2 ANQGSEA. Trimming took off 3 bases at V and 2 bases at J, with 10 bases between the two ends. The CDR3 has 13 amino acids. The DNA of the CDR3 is TGCAGCGTTGATGTGGGAAGCAACTATGGCTACACCTCC. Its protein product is CSVDVGSNYGYTS.

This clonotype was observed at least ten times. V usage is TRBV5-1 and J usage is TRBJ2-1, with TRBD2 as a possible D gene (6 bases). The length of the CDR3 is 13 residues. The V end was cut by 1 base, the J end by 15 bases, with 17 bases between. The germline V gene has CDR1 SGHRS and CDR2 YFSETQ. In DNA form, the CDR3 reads TGCGCCAGCAGCTTGACGATAGCGGAAAAGGCGTTCTTC. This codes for CASSLTIAEKAFF.

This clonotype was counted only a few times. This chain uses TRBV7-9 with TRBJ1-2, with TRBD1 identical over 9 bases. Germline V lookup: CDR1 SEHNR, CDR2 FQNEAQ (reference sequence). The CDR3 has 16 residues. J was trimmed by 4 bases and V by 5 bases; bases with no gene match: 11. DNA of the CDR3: TGTGCCAGCAGCAGTACAGGGGGCGCGTTGAGCTATGGCTACACCTTC. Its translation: CASSSTGGALSYGYTF.

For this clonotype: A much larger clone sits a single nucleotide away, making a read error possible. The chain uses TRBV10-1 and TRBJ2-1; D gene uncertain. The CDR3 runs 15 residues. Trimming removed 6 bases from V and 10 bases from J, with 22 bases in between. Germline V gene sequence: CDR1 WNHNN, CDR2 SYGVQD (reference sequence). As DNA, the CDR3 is TGCGCCAGCAGGAGAGGATATCCCGGAGCTGGCGAGCAGTTCTTC. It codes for CASRRGYPGAGEQFF.

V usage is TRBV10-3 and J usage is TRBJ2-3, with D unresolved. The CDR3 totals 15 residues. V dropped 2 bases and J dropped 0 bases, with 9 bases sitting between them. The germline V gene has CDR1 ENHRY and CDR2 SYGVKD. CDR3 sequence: CAISEPGSSTDTQYF. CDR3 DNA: TGTGCCATCAGTGAGCCGGGTTCTAGCACAGATACGCAGTATTTT.

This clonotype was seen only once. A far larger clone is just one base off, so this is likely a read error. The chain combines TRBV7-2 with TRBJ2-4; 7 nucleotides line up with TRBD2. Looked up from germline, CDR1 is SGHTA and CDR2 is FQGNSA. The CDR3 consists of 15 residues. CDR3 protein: CASSLGASGTDTRYF. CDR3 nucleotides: TGTGCCAGCAGCTTAGGGGCTAGCGGCACAGATACGCGGTATTTT. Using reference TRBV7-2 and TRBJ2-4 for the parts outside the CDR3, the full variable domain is GAGVSQSPSNKVTEKGKDVELRCDPISGHTALYWYRQSLGQGLEFLIYFQGNSAPDKSGLPSDRFSAERTGGSVSTLTIQRTQQEDSAVYLCASSLGASGTDTRYFGAGTRLSVL.

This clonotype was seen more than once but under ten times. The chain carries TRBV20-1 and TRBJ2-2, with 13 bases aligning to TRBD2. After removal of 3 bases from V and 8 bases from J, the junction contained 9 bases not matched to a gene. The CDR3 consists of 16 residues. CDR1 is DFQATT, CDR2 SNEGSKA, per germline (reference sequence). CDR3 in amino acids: CSASPGLAGVRGELFF. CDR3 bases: TGCAGTGCTAGCCCCGGACTAGCGGGAGTACGAGGGGAGCTGTTTTTT.

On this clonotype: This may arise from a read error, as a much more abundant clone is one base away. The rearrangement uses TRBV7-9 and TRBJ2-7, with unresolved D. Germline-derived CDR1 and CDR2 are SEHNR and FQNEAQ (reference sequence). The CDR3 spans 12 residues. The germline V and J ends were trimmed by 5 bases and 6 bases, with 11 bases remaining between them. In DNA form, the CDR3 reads TGTGCCAGCAGCCCGGCGGAGCTCGAGCAGTACTTC. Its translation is CASSPAELEQYF.

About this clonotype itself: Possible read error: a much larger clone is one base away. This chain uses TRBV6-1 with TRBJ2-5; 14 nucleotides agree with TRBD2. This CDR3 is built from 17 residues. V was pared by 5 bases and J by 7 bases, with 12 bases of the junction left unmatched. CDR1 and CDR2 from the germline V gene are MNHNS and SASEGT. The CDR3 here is CASSRGLAGASSGTQYF. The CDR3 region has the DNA TGTGCCAGCAGTCGGGGACTAGCGGGAGCGTCGTCAGGGACCCAGTACTTC.

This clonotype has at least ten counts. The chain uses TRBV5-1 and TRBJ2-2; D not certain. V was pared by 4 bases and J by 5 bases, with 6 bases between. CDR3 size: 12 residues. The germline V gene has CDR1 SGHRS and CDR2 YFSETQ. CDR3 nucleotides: TGCGCCAGCAGCCCCAGTACCGGGGAGCTGTTTTTT. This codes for CASSPSTGELFF.

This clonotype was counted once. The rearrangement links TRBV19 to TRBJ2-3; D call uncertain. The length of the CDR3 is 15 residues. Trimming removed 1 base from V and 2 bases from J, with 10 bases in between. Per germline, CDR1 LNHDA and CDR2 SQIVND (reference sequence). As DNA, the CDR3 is TGTGCCAGTAGTATAGTGGCAGGCTTCACAGATACGCAGTATTTT. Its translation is CASSIVAGFTDTQYF.

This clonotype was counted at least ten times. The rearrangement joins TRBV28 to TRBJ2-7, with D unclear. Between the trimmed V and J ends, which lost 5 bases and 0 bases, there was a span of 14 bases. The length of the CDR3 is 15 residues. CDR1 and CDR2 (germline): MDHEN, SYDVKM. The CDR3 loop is CASSLTAISSYEQYF. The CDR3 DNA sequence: TGTGCCAGCAGTCTTACTGCCATAAGCTCCTACGAGCAGTACTTC.

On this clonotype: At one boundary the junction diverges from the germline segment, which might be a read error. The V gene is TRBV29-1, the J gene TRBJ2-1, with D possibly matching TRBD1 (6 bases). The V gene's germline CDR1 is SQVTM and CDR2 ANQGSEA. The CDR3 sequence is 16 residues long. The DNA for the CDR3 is TGCAGCGTGGGCAGGGGTCGTGGGGCCTCTCCAAATGAGCAGCTCTTC. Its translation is CSVGRGRGASPNEQLF.

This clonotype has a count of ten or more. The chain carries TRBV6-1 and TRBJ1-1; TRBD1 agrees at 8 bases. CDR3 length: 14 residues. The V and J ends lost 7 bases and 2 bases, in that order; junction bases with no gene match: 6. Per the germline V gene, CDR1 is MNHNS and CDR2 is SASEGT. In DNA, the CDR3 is TGTGCCAGCACTTCGCCAGGGGGCAACACTGAAGCTTTCTTT. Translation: CASTSPGGNTEAFF.

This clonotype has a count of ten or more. CDR3: CASSFGINQPQHF. DNA for the CDR3: TGTGCCAGCAGTTTTGGGATCAATCAGCCCCAGCATTTT. V and J are TRBV28 and TRBJ1-5; D not certain. V was cut by 3 bases and J by 3 bases, with 6 bases left in between. Per the germline V gene, CDR1 is MDHEN and CDR2 is SYDVKM. This CDR3 region has 13 residues.

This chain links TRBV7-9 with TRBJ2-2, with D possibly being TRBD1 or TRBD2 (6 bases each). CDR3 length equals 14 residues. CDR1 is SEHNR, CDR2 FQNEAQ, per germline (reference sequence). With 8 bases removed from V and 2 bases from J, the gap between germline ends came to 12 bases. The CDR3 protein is CASGGGKNTGELFF. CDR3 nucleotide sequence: TGTGCCAGCGGGGGCGGGAAAAACACCGGGGAGCTGTTTTTT.

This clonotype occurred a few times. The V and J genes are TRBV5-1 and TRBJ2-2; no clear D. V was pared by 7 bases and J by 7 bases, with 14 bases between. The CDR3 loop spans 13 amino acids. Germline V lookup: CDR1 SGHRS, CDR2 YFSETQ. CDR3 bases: TGCGCCAGCCTCCTGGCCCCGGGCGGGGAGCTGTTTTTT. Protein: CASLLAPGGELFF.

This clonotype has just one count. The CDR3 nucleotides read TGTGCCAGCAGTTTAGGGGGGGGACCTTTCTACGAGCAGTACTTC. It yields the protein CASSLGGGPFYEQYF. The rearrangement joins TRBV28 to TRBJ2-7, with 7 bases matching TRBD2. Germline CDR1 is MDHEN and CDR2 is SYDVKM. CDR3 length equals 15 residues. The J segment lost 3 bases and the V segment lost 2 bases, leaving 7 bases of the junction unmatched.

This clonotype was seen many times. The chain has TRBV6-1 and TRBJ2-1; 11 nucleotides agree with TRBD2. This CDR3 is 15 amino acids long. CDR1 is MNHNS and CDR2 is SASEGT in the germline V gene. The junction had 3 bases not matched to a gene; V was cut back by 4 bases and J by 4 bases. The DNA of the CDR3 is TGTGCCAGCAGTGGGCTAGCGGGAGGTTACAATGAGCAGTTCTTC. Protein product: CASSGLAGGYNEQFF.

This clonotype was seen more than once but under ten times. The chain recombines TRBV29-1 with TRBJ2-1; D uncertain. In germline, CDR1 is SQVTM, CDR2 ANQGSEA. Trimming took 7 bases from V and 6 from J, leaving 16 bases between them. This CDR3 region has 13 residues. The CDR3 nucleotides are TGCAGCGCCGACTCGGCAGCACTCAATGAGCAGTTCTTC. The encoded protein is CSADSAALNEQFF.